Presented here are 20 T cell receptor beta chains from one specimen sequenced in a study of shared clonotypes between healthy human individuals. The data were produced by immunoSEQ multiplex PCR, yet TCRdb's version contains in-frame clones alone and is incomplete. The data show millions of clones, roughly 91% seen once. CD45RO-negative cells were positively selected for CCR7, leaving out terminally differentiated effector memory CD45RA+ cells. The source material was naive CD8+ T cells from PBMCs. The receptors derive from a man between 18 and 35 years old in good health. Some clones in this sample may be carry-over from other donors' samples.

This clone has just one count. This chain links TRBV19 with TRBJ2-2, with 7 nucleotides matching TRBD1. Germline V lookup: CDR1 LNHDA, CDR2 SQIVND (reference sequence). V dropped 4 bases and J dropped 6; count of bases not matched to a gene: 8. CDR3 size: 15 residues. CDR3 loop: CASSNRQGLAGELFF. The CDR3, as DNA: TGTGCCAGTAGTAACCGACAGGGTTTGGCCGGGGAGCTGTTTTTT.

V is TRBV9 and J is TRBJ2-3; 10 bases fit TRBD1. This CDR3 is built from 15 residues. The germline gives CDR1 SGDLS, CDR2 YYNGEE. Trimming cost V 2 bases and J 5 bases; bases outside gene matches: 5. CDR3 in DNA: TGTGCCAGCAGCGTCAACGACAGGGGGCTAGATACGCAGTATTTT. This translates into CASSVNDRGLDTQYF. Combining the CDR3 with reference TRBV9 and TRBJ2-3 gives the whole variable domain DSGVTQTPKHLITATGQRVTLRCSPRSGDLSVYWYQQSLDQGLQFLIQYYNGEERAKGNILERFSAQQFPDLHSELNLSSLELGDSALYFCASSVNDRGLDTQYFGPGTRLTVL.

CDR3 in amino acids: CASSQGKGRGATEAFF. DNA for the CDR3: TGTGCCAGCAGCCAGGGAAAGGGAAGGGGGGCAACTGAAGCTTTCTTT. The chain combines TRBV14 with TRBJ1-1, with D tentatively TRBD1 (6 bases). The CDR3 spans 16 residues. From germline, CDR1 is SGHDN and CDR2 FVKESK. Trimming shortened V by 3 bases and J by 5 bases, and 19 bases separated the two germline ends.

V gene TRBV10-3 combines with J gene TRBJ2-1, with D perhaps TRBD2 (5 bases). V gave up 7 bases and J gave up 7 bases, with 20 bases separating them. This CDR3 has 15 residues. Germline lookup yields CDR1 ENHRY and CDR2 SYGVKD. CDR3 coding DNA: TGTGCCATCACCGCCTCGAAGGACTCTACTAATGAGCAGTTCTTC. Translating it yields CAITASKDSTNEQFF.

CDR3 residues: CASRSGPNTEAFF. The CDR3 DNA is TGTGCCAGTAGATCGGGGCCGAACACTGAAGCTTTCTTT. The rearrangement joins TRBV19 to TRBJ1-1, with D maybe TRBD1 (5 bases). The CDR3 loop spans 13 amino acids. In germline, CDR1 is LNHDA, CDR2 SQIVND (reference sequence). V lost 6 bases and J lost 1, with 9 bases in between.

In its sample, this clone was seen a few times. The rearrangement joins TRBV29-1 to TRBJ1-4; no clear D gene. V was shortened by 0 bases and J by 7 bases, with 12 bases between the two germline ends. Germline V CDR1 and CDR2: SQVTM, ANQGSEA. The CDR3 consists of 14 residues. CDR3 DNA sequence: TGCAGCGTTGAAGACGAGGTGAAAGGTGAAAAACTGTTTTTT. As protein: CSVEDEVKGEKLFF.

Comments on this clone: Other DNA sequences from this sample encode an identical CDR3 as well. The J gene is TRBJ2-7, the V gene TRBV7-2, with D possibly being TRBD2 (6 bases). Germline values: CDR1 SGHTA, CDR2 FQGNSA. This CDR3 comprises 15 residues. Trimming removed 1 base at V and 1 base at J, with 11 bases between. This CDR3 is CASSLGGDSSYEQYF. As DNA, the CDR3 is TGTGCCAGCAGCTTAGGCGGGGACTCTTCCTACGAGCAGTACTTC.

This clone is a singleton in its sample. This chain joins TRBV29-1 and TRBJ2-1, with D tentatively TRBD2 (6 bases). The CDR3 loop spans 13 amino acids. Germline loops: CDR1 SQVTM, CDR2 ANQGSEA. Trimming took 5 bases from V and 10 from J, leaving 18 bases between them. CDR3 sequence: CSVWYPGTPEQFF. CDR3 coding DNA: TGCAGCGTTTGGTATCCCGGGACTCCAGAGCAGTTCTTC.

The chain has TRBV6-1 and TRBJ2-7; 12 positions match TRBD1. With V trimmed by 2 bases and J by 6 bases, 5 bases remained unmatched. Per germline, CDR1 MNHNS and CDR2 SASEGT. The CDR3 is 15 residues long. CDR3 sequence (DNA): TGTGCCAGCAGTGAAAAAGGGACAGGGGGCTTCGAGCAGTACTTC. Translating gives CASSEKGTGGFEQYF.

The chain links TRBV15 to TRBJ2-1; weak D call: TRBD2 (7 bases). The CDR3 is 16 residues long. The V end was cut by 3 bases, the J end by 6 bases, with 18 bases between. Germline CDR1 LNHNV, CDR2 YYDKDF (reference sequence). DNA for the CDR3: TGTGCCACCAGCAGGGAAAGCGGGACAAACTTCAATGAGCAGTTCTTC. It specifies CATSRESGTNFNEQFF.

The chain uses TRBV12-5 and TRBJ2-5; D unresolved. The CDR3 length is 16 residues. The germline V gene encodes CDR1 LGHNT and CDR2 FRNRAP. Trimming pared 6 bases from V and 2 bases from J, leaving 19 bases between. CDR3 bases: TGTGCTAGTGGACCGGGTAGGACGCCCTTTCAAGAGACCCAGTACTTC. Protein product: CASGPGRTPFQETQYF.

V usage is TRBV29-1 and J usage is TRBJ1-2; possibly TRBD1 for D (5 bases). Germline V gene sequence: CDR1 SQVTM, CDR2 ANQGSEA. The CDR3 sequence is 13 residues long. V shed 1 base and J shed 3 bases, with 9 bases lying between them. The CDR3 reads CSVEGPGYYGYTF. The CDR3 DNA is TGCAGCGTTGAAGGCCCAGGGTACTATGGCTACACCTTC.

The chain employs TRBV7-9 and TRBJ2-2; 10 bases agree with TRBD2. The CDR3 is 16 amino acids. With V trimmed by 6 bases and J by 4 bases, 8 bases remained unmatched. The germline V gene has CDR1 SEHNR and CDR2 FQNEAQ (reference sequence). CDR3 sequence: CASSSGLAEFTGELFF. The CDR3 region has the DNA TGTGCCAGCAGTTCCGGACTAGCGGAGTTCACCGGGGAGCTGTTTTTT.

The rearrangement links TRBV7-9 to TRBJ1-1, with D perhaps TRBD1 (5 bases). The CDR3 contains 13 residues. The ends were cut back, 7 bases at V and 3 bases at J, with 12 bases in the middle. CDR1 SEHNR and CDR2 FQNEAQ come from the germline V gene (reference sequence). The CDR3 sequence: CASKRLGDTEAFF. In nucleotides, the CDR3 is TGTGCCAGCAAACGGTTAGGGGACACTGAAGCTTTCTTT. Together with reference TRBV7-9 and TRBJ1-1, the CDR3 gives the full variable domain: DTGVSQNPRHKITKRGQNVTFRCDPISEHNRLYWYRQTLGQGPEFLTYFQNEAQLEKSRLLSDRFSAERPKGSFSTLEIQRTEQGDSAMYLCASKRLGDTEAFFGQGTRLTVV.

The chain joins TRBV6-5 to TRBJ2-2; a possible D gene is TRBD2 (6 bases). Germline CDR1 reads MNHEY; CDR2 reads SVGAGI. With 0 bases removed from V and 7 bases from J, the gap between germline ends came to 15 bases. This CDR3 comprises 16 residues. The CDR3 DNA reads as TGTGCCAGCAGTTACTCGATCGGGGAGGTGAGCGGGGAGCTGTTTTTT. Translated, it gives CASSYSIGEVSGELFF.

V is TRBV19 and J is TRBJ2-1, with D unclear. Looked up from germline, CDR1 is LNHDA and CDR2 is SQIVND (reference sequence). Trimming took 2 bases from V and 0 from J, leaving 14 bases between them. CDR3 length: 17 amino acids. CDR3 DNA sequence: TGTGCCAGTAGTATAAAGGCCTACCGGTCCTCCTACAATGAGCAGTTCTTC. This encodes CASSIKAYRSSYNEQFF.

The chain joins TRBV4-1 to TRBJ1-5, with D perhaps TRBD1 (6 bases). CDR1 and CDR2 (germline): MGHRA, YSYEKL. V was trimmed by 3 bases and J by 9 bases, leaving 15 bases between them. CDR3 size: 14 residues. The CDR3 coding sequence is TGCGCCAGCAGCCACCGGGACACCTCCACGCCCCAGCATTTT. The encoded protein is CASSHRDTSTPQHF.

This chain uses TRBV19 with TRBJ2-2; D gene ambiguous. This CDR3 spans 16 amino acids. The V end was cut by 0 bases, the J end by 3 bases, with 11 bases between. Germline CDR1 and CDR2: LNHDA and SQIVND (reference sequence). In nucleotides, the CDR3 is TGTGCCAGTAGTATAGATGGCAGCAGCTACACCGGGGAGCTGTTTTTT. It yields the protein CASSIDGSSYTGELFF.

The rearrangement uses TRBV4-2 and TRBJ2-6; 7 positions agree with TRBD2. After removal of 3 bases from V and 0 bases from J, the junction contained 5 bases not matched to a gene. Looked up from germline, CDR1 is LGHNA and CDR2 is YNFKEQ. The CDR3 spans 17 residues. The CDR3 is CASSQVASGSGANVLTF. The CDR3 region has the DNA TGTGCCAGCAGCCAGGTCGCTAGCGGCTCTGGGGCCAACGTCCTGACTTTC.

J is TRBJ1-1 and V is TRBV6-1; D unresolved. Germline V gives CDR1 MNHNS, CDR2 SASEGT. Trimming took 6 bases from V and 7 from J, leaving 18 bases between them. The CDR3 extends over 14 amino acids. CDR3 bases: TGTGCCAGCAGCCCAAAGGCGGCACAATATGAAGCTTTCTTT. Residues: CASSPKAAQYEAFF.